The clone carrying this TCR beta chain appeared many times. What it binds is not known. Busulfan-fludarabine conditioning, marrow transplant, and cyclophosphamide on days +3 and +4 were administered. The data were obtained in a study of T cells after posttransplantation cyclophosphamide. The protocol was immunoSEQ multiplex PCR, while the TCRdb copy is restricted to in-frame clones and leaves out a portion. The table lists about 3,300 clones, with no singletons. Overall study results and limits: Donor CD8+ memory clones often dominated recipient blood repertoires at later times. Skin or GI-infiltrating T cells shared few TRB sequences with blood. Recipient CMV seropositivity and CMV reactivation strongly tracked TRB clonality.

The CDR3 sequence is 14 residues long. CDR1 is SGHKS and CDR2 is YYEKEE in the germline V gene (reference sequence). Germline trimming cut 1 base from V and 6 bases from J; bases unmatched to any gene: 6. The TCR was taken from a young adult male patient who received an allogeneic stem cell transplant from a related donor, was CMV-positive, and had acute GVHD only. The T cells may partly be graft donor cells. This chain links TRBV5-5 with TRBJ2-5; 7 bases are a match to TRBD1. The material was PBMCs, obtained after allogeneic stem cell transplant with posttransplant cyclophosphamide. The CDR3 loop is CASSLLSQGKTQYF. The CDR3 nucleotides are TGTGCCAGCAGCTTGCTGTCACAGGGGAAGACCCAGTACTTC.